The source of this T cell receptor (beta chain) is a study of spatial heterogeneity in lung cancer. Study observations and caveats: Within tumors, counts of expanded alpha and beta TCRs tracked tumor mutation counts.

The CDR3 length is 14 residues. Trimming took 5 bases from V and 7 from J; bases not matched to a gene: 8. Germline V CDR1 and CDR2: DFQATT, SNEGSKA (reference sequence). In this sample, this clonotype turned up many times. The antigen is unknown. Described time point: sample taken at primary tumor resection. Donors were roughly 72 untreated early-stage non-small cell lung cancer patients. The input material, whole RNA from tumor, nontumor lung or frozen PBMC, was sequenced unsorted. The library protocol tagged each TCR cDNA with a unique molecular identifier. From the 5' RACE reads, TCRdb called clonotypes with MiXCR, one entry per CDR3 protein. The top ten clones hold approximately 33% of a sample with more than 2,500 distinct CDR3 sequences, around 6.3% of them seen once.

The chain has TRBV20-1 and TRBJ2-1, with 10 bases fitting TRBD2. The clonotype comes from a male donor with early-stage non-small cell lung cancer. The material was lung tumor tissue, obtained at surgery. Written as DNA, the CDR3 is TGCAGTGCTCCGGCTAGCGGGGGCACGAATGAGCAGTTCTTC. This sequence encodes CSAPASGGTNEQFF.